Listed here are 19 T cell receptor beta chains from one sample, sequenced in a study of T-cell reconstitution after alpha-beta-depleted transplantation in children. Preparation of the TCRbeta library used unique molecular identifiers. TCRdb reprocessed the PCR reads via MiXCR and lists one record per CDR3 protein. The sample shows hundreds of thousands of distinct CDR3 sequences, roughly 15% of them seen only once. Material: PBMCs, mostly from graft donor cells, obtained 360 days after TCRalphabeta/CD19-depleted stem cell transplant. Receptors originate from a male patient between 2 and 15 years old who had a stem cell transplant for acute lymphoblastic leukemia, so the T cells may come from the graft donor.

This clonotype was observed a few times. The chain has TRBV20-1 and TRBJ2-7, with D maybe TRBD1 (5 bases). Germline lookup yields CDR1 DFQATT and CDR2 SNEGSKA (reference sequence). Trimming took 0 bases from V and 3 from J, leaving 21 bases between them. CDR3 size: 17 residues. The CDR3 DNA sequence: TGCAGTGCTAGAGATCCCTGGCGACAGCGACATTTCTACGAGCAGTACTTC. It translates to CSARDPWRQRHFYEQYF.

This sequence joins TRBV11-2 and TRBJ2-1; tentative D call: TRBD1 (5 bases). The CDR3 contains 14 residues. Trimming pared 4 bases from V and 7 bases from J, leaving 14 bases between. CDR1 is SGHAT and CDR2 is FQNNGV in the germline V gene. The CDR3 loop reads CASSYRTLRNEQFF. Here the CDR3 DNA reads TGTGCCAGCAGCTATAGGACATTGAGGAATGAGCAGTTCTTC.

Only a few counts were recorded for this clonotype. CDR3 sequence reads: CASSLATAEVYQETQYF. The CDR3 DNA sequence: TGTGCCAGCAGCTTAGCGACGGCAGAAGTGTACCAAGAGACCCAGTACTTC. The chain is built from TRBV7-9 and TRBJ2-5, with unresolved D. V was pared by 0 bases and J by 0 bases, with 14 bases between. CDR1 SEHNR and CDR2 FQNEAQ come from the germline V gene (reference sequence). The CDR3 extends over 17 amino acids.

The rearrangement links TRBV20-1 to TRBJ1-2, with D maybe TRBD1 (5 bases). Germline-derived CDR1 and CDR2 are DFQATT and SNEGSKA (reference sequence). This CDR3 has 13 amino acids. V was clipped by 2 bases and J by 4 bases, with 11 bases between them. The CDR3 spells CSARTHRFYGYTF. CDR3 sequence (DNA): TGCAGTGCTAGAACTCACAGGTTCTATGGCTACACCTTC.

This chain connects TRBV6-1 to TRBJ2-5; 8 nucleotides line up with TRBD1. The CDR3 covers 15 residues. Trimming took 6 bases from V and 2 from J; bases not matched to a gene: 8. CDR1 and CDR2 from the germline V gene are MNHNS and SASEGT. The chain's CDR3 is CASRTSGGWQETQYF. The CDR3 bases are TGTGCCAGCAGAACTTCAGGGGGCTGGCAAGAGACCCAGTACTTC.

This clonotype has a handful of counts. This sequence joins TRBV18 and TRBJ2-7, with 8 positions matching TRBD1. V lost 4 bases and J lost 2; bases outside the gene matches: 7. Germline V gene data show CDR1 as KGHSH and CDR2 as LQKENI. The CDR3 is 15 amino acids. CDR3 DNA sequence: TGTGCCAGCTCACTTTCCGGGACAGGTCCCTACGAGCAGTACTTC. Translated: CASSLSGTGPYEQYF.

The chain carries TRBV7-6 and TRBJ2-1; perhaps D is TRBD1 or TRBD2 (5 bases each). Per germline, CDR1 SGHVS and CDR2 FNYEAQ. CDR3 size: 13 residues. Trimming removed 8 bases at V and 0 bases at J, with 8 bases between. The chain's CDR3 is CASGTSSYNEQFF. The CDR3, as DNA: TGTGCCAGCGGGACGAGCTCCTACAATGAGCAGTTCTTC.

This clonotype appeared a few times. This rearrangement joins TRBV5-4 to TRBJ2-1, with D maybe TRBD2 (7 bases). Germline V gene data show CDR1 as SGHNT and CDR2 as YYREEE (reference sequence). The CDR3 contains 19 residues. V was shortened by 0 bases and J by 0 bases, with 19 bases between the two germline ends. This CDR3 is CASSLGLSRGASSYNEQFF. The CDR3 nucleotides read TGTGCCAGCAGCTTGGGGTTAAGTCGGGGGGCAAGCTCCTACAATGAGCAGTTCTTC. Combining the CDR3 with reference TRBV5-4 and TRBJ2-1 gives the whole variable domain ETGVTQSPTHLIKTRGQQVTLRCSSQSGHNTVSWYQQALGQGPQFIFQYYREEENGRGNFPPRFSGLQFPNYSSELNVNALELDDSALYLCASSLGLSRGASSYNEQFFGPGTRLTVL.

There are a few counts of this clonotype. This chain links TRBV13 with TRBJ2-3; TRBD2 aligns across 13 bases. CDR1 and CDR2 from the germline V gene are PRHDT and FYEKMQ (reference sequence). CDR3 length: 15 amino acids. J lost 7 bases, V lost 6 bases, and 7 bases had no gene match. The chain's CDR3 is CASRELAGGPNTQYF. The CDR3 DNA reads as TGTGCCAGCAGAGAACTAGCGGGGGGGCCTAATACGCAGTATTTT.

For this clonotype: A read error may explain this, as a much larger clone is one base away. The chain recombines TRBV20-1 with TRBJ2-7; 9 bases align to TRBD1. Germline V gene lookup returns CDR1 DFQATT and CDR2 SNEGSKA (reference sequence). This CDR3 is built from 14 residues. CDR3 bases: TGCAGTGCTAGAGATCTGGACAGGGGCTACGAGGAGTACTTC. Translated: CSARDLDRGYEEYF.

The chain links TRBV27 to TRBJ1-5; D is ambiguous. CDR3 length equals 14 residues. The germline V and J ends were trimmed by 4 bases and 0 bases, with 7 bases remaining between them. Germline V lookup: CDR1 MNHEY, CDR2 SMNVEV (reference sequence). CDR3 sequence reads: CASSWSGSNQPQHF. In DNA form, the CDR3 reads TGTGCCAGCAGTTGGTCGGGTAGCAATCAGCCCCAGCATTTT.

This clonotype was observed a handful of times. V usage is TRBV7-9 and J usage is TRBJ2-1, with 9 bases identical to TRBD1. This CDR3 is 17 amino acids long. CDR1 is SEHNR and CDR2 is FQNEAQ in the germline V gene (reference sequence). Trimming at V came to 2 bases and at J to 5 bases, leaving 10 bases not matched to a gene. The CDR3 DNA is TGTGCCAGCAGCTTACATCCGGGGACAGGGTCCCACAATGAGCAGTTCTTC. It translates to CASSLHPGTGSHNEQFF.

This clonotype was recorded a few times. The J gene is TRBJ1-6, the V gene TRBV4-3; 10 positions agree with TRBD1. CDR1 is LGHNA and CDR2 is YSLEER in the germline V gene. V was pared by 0 bases and J by 8 bases, with 4 bases of the junction left unmatched. This CDR3 is built from 16 residues. The DNA for the CDR3 is TGCGCCAGCAGCCAAGAAAGGGACAGGGGAGATTCACCCCTCCACTTT. Translated, it gives CASSQERDRGDSPLHF.

The V call is TRBV25-1, the J call TRBJ2-1; 13 nucleotides agree with TRBD2. Looked up from germline, CDR1 is MGHDK and CDR2 is SYGVNS. V dropped 3 bases and J dropped 4; count of bases not matched to a gene: 6. There are 17 residues in the CDR3. The CDR3 is CASSETSGGFNYNEQFF. CDR3 bases: TGTGCCAGCAGTGAGACTAGCGGGGGGTTTAATTACAATGAGCAGTTCTTC.

This clonotype was observed a handful of times. This rearrangement joins TRBV7-6 to TRBJ1-2; 9 positions agree with TRBD1. This CDR3 spans 17 amino acids. The V gene end was trimmed by 1 base and the J gene end by 0 bases; junction bases not matched to a gene: 6. Germline V lookup: CDR1 SGHVS, CDR2 FNYEAQ. The CDR3 is CASSLGGQGQANYGYTF. The CDR3 bases are TGTGCCAGCAGCTTAGGGGGACAGGGTCAAGCTAACTATGGCTACACCTTC.

This clonotype showed up just a few times. The chain joins TRBV5-4 to TRBJ2-4; no reliable D call. The V gene's germline CDR1 is SGHNT and CDR2 YYREEE (reference sequence). Trimming removed 0 bases at V and 1 base at J, with 8 bases between. The CDR3 runs to 15 residues. Here the CDR3 reads CASSLEVGAKNIQYF. As DNA, the CDR3 is TGTGCCAGCAGCTTGGAGGTGGGGGCCAAAAACATTCAGTACTTC.

The chain is built from TRBV29-1 and TRBJ2-7; D is perhaps TRBD1 or TRBD2 (6 bases each). V lost 2 bases and J lost 3, with 14 bases in between. The CDR3 is 14 residues long. CDR1 and CDR2 from the germline V gene are SQVTM and ANQGSEA. The CDR3 protein is CSVEPRGGGYEQYF. The CDR3 DNA is TGCAGCGTTGAACCCAGGGGAGGAGGCTACGAGCAGTACTTC.

V is TRBV20-1 and J is TRBJ2-2; D may correspond to TRBD1 or TRBD2 (5 bases each). This CDR3 has 14 amino acids. The ends were cut back, 1 base at V and 3 bases at J, with 9 bases in the middle. Germline V gene data show CDR1 as DFQATT and CDR2 as SNEGSKA (reference sequence). The CDR3 DNA is TGCAGTGCTAGAGGGGACCCTTACACCGGGGAGCTGTTTTTT. The encoded protein is CSARGDPYTGELFF.

This chain uses TRBV4-3 with TRBJ2-3; 8 positions agree with TRBD2. The CDR3 is made up of 17 amino acids. Germline trimming cut 0 bases from V and 4 bases from J; bases unmatched to any gene: 9. The germline CDR1 and CDR2 sequences are LGHNA and YSLEER. The CDR3 DNA reads TGCGCCAGCAGCCAAGATGTCGCGGGGGGTCGGTCAGATACGCAGTATTTT. This encodes CASSQDVAGGRSDTQYF.